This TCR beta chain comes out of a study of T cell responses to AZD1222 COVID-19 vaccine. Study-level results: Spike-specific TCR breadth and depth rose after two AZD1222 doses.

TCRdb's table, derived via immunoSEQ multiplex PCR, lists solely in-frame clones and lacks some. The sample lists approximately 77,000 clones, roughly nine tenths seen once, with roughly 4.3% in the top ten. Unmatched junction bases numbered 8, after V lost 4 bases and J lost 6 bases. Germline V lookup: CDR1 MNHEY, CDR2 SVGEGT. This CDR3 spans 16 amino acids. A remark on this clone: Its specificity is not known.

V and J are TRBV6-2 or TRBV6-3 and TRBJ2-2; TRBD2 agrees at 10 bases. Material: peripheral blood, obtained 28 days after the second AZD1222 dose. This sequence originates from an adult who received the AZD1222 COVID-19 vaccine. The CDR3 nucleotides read TGTGCCAGCAGTTGGACCGGGACTAGCGTCCCCGGGGAGCTGTTTTTT. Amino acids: CASSWTGTSVPGELFF.